Listed below are T cell receptor beta chains from one sample, sequenced in a study of T cell repertoires in cytomegalovirus infection. TCRdb re-analysed the reads in MiXCR, keeping a single row per CDR3 protein. The sample gives some 700,000 distinct CDR3 sequences, 35% of which show up once; 2.8% is in the top ten. The sequenced material came from PBMCs. The source is a human donor in good health (CMV status not recorded). Some clones in this sample may be carry-over from other donors' samples. CDR3s include the opening cysteine and the closing phenylalanine or tryptophan. Fields, in order: V gene, D gene, J gene, clone size, CDR3 DNA, CDR3 protein. D genes are given only for firm matches. Expanded clones get a size class; other rows say once, few or many, or leave the size out.

TRBV18,NA,TRBJ1-4,NA,TGTGCCAGCTCACCATTGCACGGGACCCGTGGAGAGGAAAAACTGTTTTTT,CASSPLHGTRGEEKLFF
TRBV6-6,NA,TRBJ2-2,NA,TGTGCCAGCAGTCAGGGGGGTCGGGGGAACACCGGGGAGCTGTTTTTT,CASSQGGRGNTGELFF
TRBV6-5,TRBD1,TRBJ1-1,NA,TGTGCCAGCAGTTCATGGACAGGGAGCGGGGCTTTCTTT,CASSSWTGSGAFF
TRBV19,TRBD1,TRBJ2-2,few,TGTGCCAGTTCGCCCGGGACAGGCGTAGGGGAGCTGTTTTTT,CASSPGTGVGELFF
TRBV4-2,NA,TRBJ1-2,NA,TGTGCCAGCAGCCAAGATGGGACGGGGGGGATGGGATTTGGCTACACCTTC,CASSQDGTGGMGFGYTF
TRBV28,TRBD1,TRBJ2-7,once,TGTGCCAGCACTAGGGTGAGGGGACAGTCCTACGAGCAGTACTTC,CASTRVRGQSYEQYF
TRBV7-2,NA,TRBJ1-6,many,TGTGCCAGCAGCCCGGCGGGCCTAGGGGGTTCACCCCTCCACTTT,CASSPAGLGGSPLHF
TRBV20-1,TRBD2,TRBJ2-3,NA,TGCAGTGCTAGAACTAACACCCGAGCCGGGGGGTTTACTAGCACAGATACGCAGTATTTT,CSARTNTRAGGFTSTDTQYF
TRBV6-1,TRBD2,TRBJ2-7,NA,TGTGCCAGCAGTTACCCACTAGCGGGGGGCTCAAGCTCCTACGAGCAGTACTTC,CASSYPLAGGSSSYEQYF
TRBV7-2,NA,TRBJ2-2,NA,TGTGCCAGCAGCCCCCGGCAGGCCGGGGAGCTGTTTTTT,CASSPRQAGELFF
TRBV19,NA,TRBJ2-7,NA,TGTGCCAGTAGTCGCGTCGCCGACGGTTCCTACGAGCAGTACTTC,CASSRVADGSYEQYF
TRBV10-3,TRBD1,TRBJ1-2,few,TGTGCCATCACCCCCGACAGGGGGCAAGTCGACTATGGCTACACCTTC,CAITPDRGQVDYGYTF
TRBV19,TRBD1,TRBJ1-1,few,TGTGCCAGTAGGGCCGGACAGGGTACTGAAGCTTTCTTT,CASRAGQGTEAFF
TRBV6-1,NA,TRBJ2-3,NA,TGTGCCAGCAGCCTGGGACAACGACCCACAGATACGCAGTATTTT,CASSLGQRPTDTQYF
TRBV29-1,NA,TRBJ1-2,NA,TGCAGCGCCCAAGGGGGGGGCTCACCTGGCGGCTACACCTTC,CSAQGGGSPGGYTF
TRBV19,NA,TRBJ1-5,NA,TGTGCCAGTAGTTGGAGTCGATATAGCAATCAGCCCCAGCATTTT,CASSWSRYSNQPQHF
TRBV7-2,NA,TRBJ2-3,many,TGTGCCAGCAGCTTATACGGGAGAGGAGATACGCAGTATTTT,CASSLYGRGDTQYF
TRBV7-2,NA,TRBJ2-1,NA,TGTGCCAGCAGCTTAGTGGCTCGACGGAATGAGCAGTTCTTC,CASSLVARRNEQFF
TRBV20-1,TRBD2,TRBJ2-5,NA,TGCAGTGTTACGACTAGCGGGAGTGCGGAGACCCAGTACTTC,CSVTTSGSAETQYF
TRBV28,NA,TRBJ1-1,NA,TGTGCCAGCACACCCTTGGAGGGGACTTATTATGAAGCTTTCTTT,CASTPLEGTYYEAFF
TRBV11-2,NA,TRBJ2-2,few,TGTGCCAGCAGCTCCTCAAGGGGTGCCACCGGGGAGCTGTTTTTT,CASSSSRGATGELFF
TRBV5-1,NA,TRBJ2-1,NA,TGCGCCAGCAGCTTTATTGGAGCCTCCTACAATGAGCAGTTCTTC,CASSFIGASYNEQFF
TRBV29-1,TRBD1,TRBJ2-7,NA,TGCAGCGTTGGACAGGGGACTGTCTACGAGCAGTACTTC,CSVGQGTVYEQYF
TRBV4-1,NA,TRBJ2-3,few,TGCGCCAGCAGCCCCGGACCTGACCGAGATACGCAGTATTTT,CASSPGPDRDTQYF
TRBV7-2,NA,TRBJ1-5,NA,TGTGCCAGCAGCCCAAGGTTTCAAGAGCCCCAGCATTTT,CASSPRFQEPQHF
TRBV19,NA,TRBJ2-1,few,TGTGCCAGTAGTACCGACGCGAGCTCCTACAATGAGCAGTTCTTC,CASSTDASSYNEQFF
TRBV6-5,NA,TRBJ1-6,few,TGTGCCAGCAGTAAAGCCACAGGGACCTATAATTCACCCCTCCACTTT,CASSKATGTYNSPLHF
TRBV24-1,NA,TRBJ1-1,NA,TGTGCCACCAGGGGACGGATGAACACTGAAGCTTTCTTT,CATRGRMNTEAFF
TRBV6-1,NA,TRBJ1-2,NA,TGTGCCAGCAGTGACCGCCGAGATGGCTACACCTTC,CASSDRRDGYTF
TRBV6-1,TRBD2,TRBJ2-1,NA,TGTGCCAGCAGTTGGGACTACAGCTCCTACAATGAGCAGTTCTTC,CASSWDYSSYNEQFF
TRBV30,NA,TRBJ1-3,NA,TGTGCCTGGAGTCATCTTGTGACGGGAGGAAACACCATATATTTT,CAWSHLVTGGNTIYF
TRBV7-8,NA,TRBJ2-2,few,TGTGCCAGCAGCTTAAGGAAAAACACCGGGGAGCTGTTTTTT,CASSLRKNTGELFF
TRBV10-2,NA,TRBJ1-1,NA,TGCGCCACCAAGACACTGAACACTGAAGCTTTCTTT,CATKTLNTEAFF
TRBV9,NA,TRBJ2-1,NA,TGTGCCAGCAGCGATCTCAGGGTCGCAAACTCCTACAATGAGCAGTTCTTC,CASSDLRVANSYNEQFF
TRBV7-2,NA,TRBJ1-4,many,TGTGCCAGCAGCGGAGGTGGAGGCCCGCGAGAAAAACTGTTTTTT,CASSGGGGPREKLFF
TRBV7-3,NA,TRBJ2-1,NA,TGTGCCAGCAGCTTTATCAGGGCGGCTGAGCAGTTCTTC,CASSFIRAAEQFF
TRBV28,TRBD2,TRBJ2-5,few,TGTGCCAGCAGTTTTCGGCGGGGGTCTTGGTCACGGGGGACGCCAGAGACCCAGTACTTC,CASSFRRGSWSRGTPETQYF
TRBV7-3,TRBD2,TRBJ2-3,once,TGTGCCAGCAGCTTAGGGACTAGCGGGGCTCCCACAGATACGCAGTATTTT,CASSLGTSGAPTDTQYF
TRBV28,TRBD2,TRBJ2-2,NA,TGTGCCAGCAGTTTGCTCGACCTAGCGGGAGGGTTCACCGGGGAGCTGTTTTTT,CASSLLDLAGGFTGELFF